This T cell receptor beta chain was identified during a study of T cells after yellow fever vaccination. MiXCR, applied by TCRdb to the 5' RACE reads, yields one record per CDR3 protein. Among some 300,000 distinct CDR3 sequences listed, about 10% were seen once. This clonotype was seen a handful of times. The source material was CD4+ T cells sorted from PBMCs, sampled 45 days after the yellow fever booster vaccination. This TCR derives from a young man who received the YFV17D yellow fever vaccine.

The CDR3 spells CASSLQGQGDQYF. CDR3 DNA sequence: TGTGCCAGCAGCTTACAAGGTCAAGGGGACCAGTACTTC. The V and J genes are TRBV11-2 and TRBJ2-7; D is possibly TRBD1 or TRBD2 (5 bases each). CDR3 length equals 13 residues. Germline V gives CDR1 SGHAT, CDR2 FQNNGV. The V gene lost 2 bases and the J gene lost 10 bases, with 15 bases spanning the gap.